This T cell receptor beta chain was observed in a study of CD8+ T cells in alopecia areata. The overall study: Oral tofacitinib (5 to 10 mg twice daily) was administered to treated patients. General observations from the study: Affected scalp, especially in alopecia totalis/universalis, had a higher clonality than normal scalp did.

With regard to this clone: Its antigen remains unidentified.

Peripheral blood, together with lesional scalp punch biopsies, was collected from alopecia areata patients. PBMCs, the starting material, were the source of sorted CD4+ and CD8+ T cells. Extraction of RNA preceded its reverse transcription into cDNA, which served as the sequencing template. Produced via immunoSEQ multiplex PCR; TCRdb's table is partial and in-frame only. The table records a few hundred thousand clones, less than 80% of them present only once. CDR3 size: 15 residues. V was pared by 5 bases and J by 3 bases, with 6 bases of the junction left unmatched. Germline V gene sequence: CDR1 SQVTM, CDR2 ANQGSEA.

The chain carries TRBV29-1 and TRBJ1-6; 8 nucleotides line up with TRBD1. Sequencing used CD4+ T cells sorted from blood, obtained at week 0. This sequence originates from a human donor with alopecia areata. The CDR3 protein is CSVSTGGDYNSPLHF. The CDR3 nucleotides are TGCAGCGTTTCTACAGGGGGGGACTATAATTCACCCCTCCACTTT.